The TCR beta chain described here comes from a study of T cells after posttransplantation cyclophosphamide (dated by TCRdb to about 2016). Background for the entire study: The study tracked T cell repertoire reconstitution by TRB sequencing after myeloablative bone marrow transplantation using posttransplantation cyclophosphamide as GVHD prophylaxis. Public TRB sequences were checked against a database of over 3,600 sequences associated with responses to pathogens, tumor antigens, self-antigens and alloantigens. Because TRA and TRB clonality were tightly correlated in 8 or 9 samples, subsequent TCR analyses were focused on TRB only. Blood from every one of the roughly 30 PTCy patients who had 1-year posttransplant specimens underwent TRB sequencing. In 3 patients, TRB sequencing was also performed on up to roughly 3 more blood samples taken 2 to 5.2 years after transplant, and in several patients, pretransplant blood was also TRB-sequenced. Samples from some 40 PTCy-treated patients, along with samples from about 16 of their related bone marrow donors, underwent antigen receptor sequencing.

Study-level results and caveats: Across around 48 patients, recipient CMV seropositivity and CMV reactivation were highly associated with TRB clonality; PTCy diversity was similar to CNI/methotrexate controls. At 1-2 months, donor-recipient similarity was low but rose over the first year, and the later blood repertoires were often dominated by donor CD8+ memory clones. The TRB repertoires of T cells infiltrating skin or GI tract showed only limited overlap with the TRB repertoires of T cells in blood.

The label giving this sample's treatment or condition can be read as: high-dose cyclophosphamide on days +3 and +4 as single-agent GVHD prophylaxis. Patients in the PTCy group got busulfan and fludarabine conditioning, a marrow graft from a related or unrelated donor, and cyclophosphamide on days +3 and +4. The PTCy-treated patients were drawn from a prospective, multi-institutional clinical trial. Peripheral blood and bone marrow mononuclear cells were isolated by Ficoll-Hypaque density centrifugation and were cryopreserved. There are a few counts of this clone. Its antigen specificity is not known. Base qualities are not recorded, but no much larger clone differs from it by a single base. TRB sequencing was run on genomic DNA with either the immunoSEQ assay at survey resolution or the hsTCRB kit. As for how the authors treated the data: Initial read processing used immunoSEQ software, and repertoire analyses used the LymphoSeq R package. Clonality was computed as 1 minus normalized Shannon entropy, and a Gini coefficient was also calculated for each TRB dataset. To infer phenotypes in unsorted samples, TRB sequences from sorted subsets of the recipient or donor were mapped onto the unsorted samples of the same recipient. Imported from immuneACCESS, the table was reduced by TCRdb to in-frame sequences with V and J called. These copies leave out some clones; in studies compared against another copy, an unresolved V gene accounts for under half, and the cause of the remainder is not known. V and J calls and clone size are given by that table; D and trimming were obtained from the DNA. This sample holds over 10,000 clones; roughly 2% were observed only once. Together, the top ten hold roughly 15% of the sample.

This clonotype originated in a male patient aged 25 to 39 who received an allogeneic stem cell transplant from a related donor, was CMV-positive, and had no GVHD. After a transplant, the donor of the graft may account for some T cells. The sequenced sample was PBMCs, obtained after allogeneic stem cell transplant with posttransplant cyclophosphamide.

DNA sequence: TGTGCCAGCAGCCTCGACAGAAACTATGGCTACACCTTC. This yields the protein CASSLDRNYGYTF. Recombination connected TRBV5-4 to TRBJ1-2; TRBD1 is possibly the D segment (5 matching bases). Trimming removed 4 bases from V and 2 bases from J, leaving 9 bases between the germline ends. The CDR3 goes from the cysteine to the phenylalanine over 13 residues. Just the 39-base CDR3 DNA is kept, in frame starting at base 1. CDR1 is given as SGHNT and CDR2 as YYREEE, both from the germline V gene (reference sequence).